The 17 T cell receptor beta chains below all came from one sample that was sequenced in a study of control samples from healthy donors and cancer patients. Data came from immunoSEQ multiplex PCR; TCRdb stores just in-frame clones and leaves some out. The repertoire holds around 200,000 clones, with approximately 95% as singletons. Sample: blood. These receptors were collected from a man between 18 and 29 years old in good health.

CDR3 nucleotide sequence: TGTGCCAGTAGCCGGGACAGGGACTCTGGAAACACCATATATTTT. This gives the protein CASSRDRDSGNTIYF. J is TRBJ1-3 and V is TRBV19; 9 bases agree with TRBD1. The CDR3 runs 15 residues. J lost 0 bases, V lost 6 bases, and 3 bases had no gene match. Germline CDR1 reads LNHDA; CDR2 reads SQIVND (reference sequence).

This chain uses TRBV19 with TRBJ2-1; D unresolved. The CDR3 runs to 13 residues. V was shortened by 5 bases and J by 2 bases, with 7 bases between the two germline ends. Looked up from germline, CDR1 is LNHDA and CDR2 is SQIVND (reference sequence). CDR3 bases: TGTGCCAGTAGTTTTGGTCCCTACAATGAGCAGTTCTTC. It translates to CASSFGPYNEQFF.

The chain couples TRBV20-1 to TRBJ2-5; D remains unclear. V was clipped by 3 bases and J by 0 bases, with 11 bases between them. Germline V gene sequence: CDR1 DFQATT, CDR2 SNEGSKA (reference sequence). CDR3 length equals 14 residues. This CDR3 reads CSASLSSDQETQYF. CDR3 nucleotide sequence: TGCAGTGCTAGTTTATCGAGCGACCAAGAGACCCAGTACTTC.

The genes are TRBV3-1 (or the pseudogene TRBV3-2) and TRBJ2-3, with D tentatively TRBD2 (5 bases). V was pared by 4 bases and J by 1 base, with 15 bases between. Germline CDR1 LGHDT, CDR2 YNNKEL (reference sequence). The CDR3 has 16 residues. Here the CDR3 DNA reads TGTGCCAGCAGCCCACCGACGGGAAGCCGCACAGATACGCAGTATTTT. Translating it yields CASSPPTGSRTDTQYF.

This sequence joins TRBV6-5 and TRBJ2-7; TRBD1 matches at 9 bases. V lost 5 bases to trimming and J lost 2 bases; unmatched junction nucleotides: 4. CDR3 length equals 14 residues. CDR1 and CDR2 from the germline V gene are MNHEY and SVGAGI. CDR3 protein: CASSPTGGTYEQYF. Written as DNA, the CDR3 is TGTGCCAGCAGTCCGACAGGGGGGACCTACGAGCAGTACTTC.

The V gene is TRBV30, the J gene TRBJ1-1; D perhaps matches TRBD1 (5 bases). Germline CDR1 is GTSNPN and CDR2 is SVGIG (reference sequence). Trimming shortened V by 2 bases and J by 1 base, and 20 bases separated the two germline ends. The CDR3 extends over 17 amino acids. As DNA, the CDR3 is TGTGCCTGGAGTCTCTTTAGACTGGGACCGACGAACACTGAAGCTTTCTTT. It translates to CAWSLFRLGPTNTEAFF.

The chain joins TRBV15 to TRBJ2-7, with no clear D. Trimming stripped 0 bases from V and 2 bases from J, with 5 bases between. Germline CDR1 is LNHNV and CDR2 is YYDKDF (reference sequence). This CDR3 spans 13 amino acids. The CDR3 region is CATSRDPAYEQYF. Written as DNA, the CDR3 is TGTGCCACCAGCAGAGATCCGGCCTACGAGCAGTACTTC.

The gene calls are TRBV28 and TRBJ1-5; no clear D gene. Germline V gene sequence: CDR1 MDHEN, CDR2 SYDVKM. V was cut by 7 bases and J by 5 bases, with 6 bases left in between. This CDR3 comprises 11 residues. CDR3 loop: CASKDDQPQHF. The CDR3 bases are TGTGCCAGCAAGGACGATCAGCCCCAGCATTTT.

This clone was seen once. The chain is built from TRBV28 and TRBJ2-7; D is ambiguous. Germline V lookup: CDR1 MDHEN, CDR2 SYDVKM. The CDR3 runs to 13 residues. V lost 2 bases to trimming and J lost 1 base, with 6 bases between them. CDR3 protein: CASSLPRSYEQYF. DNA of the CDR3: TGTGCCAGCAGTTTACCCAGATCCTACGAGCAGTACTTC.

The V and J genes are TRBV9 and TRBJ2-7; 10 nucleotides align to TRBD2. This CDR3 has 15 residues. Germline loops: CDR1 SGDLS, CDR2 YYNGEE. With V trimmed by 1 base and J by 6 bases, 7 bases remained unmatched. The CDR3 reads CASSVSGTSVGEQYF. The CDR3 DNA reads TGTGCCAGCAGCGTATCCGGGACTAGCGTAGGCGAGCAGTACTTC. Full variable domain (remainder filled in from reference TRBV9 and TRBJ2-7): DSGVTQTPKHLITATGQRVTLRCSPRSGDLSVYWYQQSLDQGLQFLIQYYNGEERAKGNILERFSAQQFPDLHSELNLSSLELGDSALYFCASSVSGTSVGEQYFGPGTRLTVT.

With regard to this clone: The identical CDR3 is also encoded by other nucleotide sequences in the sample. The chain links TRBV24-1 to TRBJ2-3, with unresolved D. The CDR3 length is 12 residues. V gave up 4 bases and J gave up 2 bases, with 3 bases separating them. CDR1 and CDR2 (germline): KGHDR, SFDVKD. CDR3 sequence: CATSDPTDTQYF. CDR3 DNA sequence: TGTGCCACCAGTGACCCCACAGATACGCAGTATTTT.

This chain connects TRBV18 to TRBJ1-6; the match to TRBD1 covers 7 bases. Germline CDR1 KGHSH, CDR2 LQKENI. CDR3 length: 14 residues. Trimming cost V 5 bases and J 8 bases; bases outside gene matches: 6. The CDR3 reads CASSTGDRYSPLHF. CDR3 nucleotides: TGTGCCAGCTCAACAGGGGACAGATATTCACCCCTCCACTTT.

The chain has TRBV6-5 and TRBJ1-6; D possibly corresponds to TRBD1 (5 bases). Germline values: CDR1 MNHEY, CDR2 SVGAGI. This CDR3 is 14 amino acids long. The germline V and J ends were trimmed by 4 bases and 7 bases, with 11 bases remaining between them. For the CDR3, the DNA is TGTGCCAGCAGTTGGGGTAAGGGGAATTCACCCCTCCACTTT. Translating it yields CASSWGKGNSPLHF.

This rearrangement joins TRBV4-1 to TRBJ1-4; D may be TRBD1 (5 bases). The V end was cut by 2 bases, the J end by 12 bases, with 7 bases between. This CDR3 contains 11 residues. From germline, CDR1 is MGHRA and CDR2 YSYEKL. CDR3 amino acids: CASSQQTELFF. Here the CDR3 DNA reads TGCGCCAGCAGCCAACAGACAGAACTGTTTTTT.

The V call is TRBV27, the J call TRBJ2-3; D gene ambiguous. Trimming left V 0 bases short and J 8 bases short, with 15 bases between. Germline lookup yields CDR1 MNHEY and CDR2 SMNVEV (reference sequence). The CDR3 totals 15 residues. The CDR3 here is CASSLSRLGKRTQYF. The CDR3 DNA sequence: TGTGCCAGCAGTTTATCGAGACTGGGGAAGCGTACGCAGTATTTT.

About this clone: Within the sample, other DNA sequences also encode this same CDR3. The chain has TRBV19 and TRBJ1-5; unclear D gene. This CDR3 region has 13 residues. From germline, CDR1 is LNHDA and CDR2 SQIVND (reference sequence). Trimming shortened V by 5 bases and J by 11 bases, and 16 bases separated the two germline ends. CDR3 loop: CASSGEYSRSQHF. CDR3 nucleotides: TGTGCCAGTAGTGGAGAGTACTCTCGGTCCCAGCATTTT.

The gene calls are TRBV9 and TRBJ2-3; no clear D gene. The CDR3 contains 14 residues. Per germline, CDR1 SGDLS and CDR2 YYNGEE. V was pared by 0 bases and J by 0 bases, with 5 bases between. In DNA, the CDR3 is TGTGCCAGCAGCGTAGTTCCTAGCACAGATACGCAGTATTTT. The encoded protein is CASSVVPSTDTQYF.